This T cell receptor beta chain is from a study of type 1 regulatory T cells. Across the whole study: This in vitro CD4 product, T-allo10, is enriched for Tr1 cells and alloantigen-specific.

Each CDR3 protein gets one entry after TCRdb re-called the reads with MiXCR. Here the sample spans about 2,400 distinct CDR3 sequences, 5% to 6.5% being singletons. CDR3 length equals 16 residues. The germline CDR1 and CDR2 sequences are SGHRS and YFSETQ. V was shortened by 0 bases and J by 6 bases, with 15 bases between the two germline ends. By sample fraction, this clonotype is medium-sized. The sequencing input was CD4+ T cells, either the whole sample or a sorted fraction (not recorded which). The V gene is TRBV5-1, the J gene TRBJ2-2; D uncertain. The TCR comes from a human donor in good health. The CDR3 DNA reads TGCGCCAGCAGCTTGGGTGGAACCGGATGGGCCGGGGAGCTGTTTTTT. Amino acids: CASSLGGTGWAGELFF.